Only a few counts were recorded for the clone carrying this T cell receptor beta chain. The sample is drawn from a study of blood T cell repertoires in COVID-19. Study-level information: Specimens from acute and convalescent COVID-19 originated in the United States, Italy and Spain. Sample material is recorded as cDNA or gDNA derived from T cells, B-cell-depleted T cells, or PBMCs.

CDR1 is MNHEY and CDR2 is SMNVEV in the germline V gene (reference sequence). V shed 5 bases and J 7 bases; nucleotides not matched to a gene: 5. The CDR3 is 15 residues long. As handled by the study authors: Reference gene primer amplification yielded estimated nucleated cell counts. TCRdb's table, derived via immunoSEQ multiplex PCR, lists solely in-frame clones and lacks some. V, J and clone size are taken as reported in that table, and D and trimming were inferred from the DNA itself. The repertoire holds fewer than 120,000 clones, with over 65% as singletons. The chain carries TRBV27 and TRBJ1-6; 10 bases map to TRBD1. Sample: peripheral blood. The clonotype originates from a woman of 80 years or more with acute or convalescent COVID-19. The DNA of the CDR3 is TGTGCCAGCAGTCGAGGGGACAGGGGAAATTCACCCCTCCACTTT. Translation: CASSRGDRGNSPLHF.